Presented here are 14 T cell receptor beta chains from one specimen sequenced in a study of T cell repertoires in cytomegalovirus infection. In TCRdb, the reads were re-called with MiXCR into one record per CDR3 protein. Among some 300,000 distinct CDR3 sequences listed, under 20% were seen once. The material sequenced was PBMCs. The receptor set was obtained from a human donor in good health (CMV status not recorded). Some clones in this sample may be carry-over from other donors' samples.

This clonotype came up many times. The V gene is TRBV7-9, the J gene TRBJ1-2; tentatively, D is TRBD1 (6 bases). V was pared by 3 bases and J by 6 bases, with 20 bases between. The CDR3 is made up of 16 amino acids. The germline V gene has CDR1 SEHNR and CDR2 FQNEAQ (reference sequence). The CDR3 loop is CASSFDTGRREDGYTF. The DNA of the CDR3 is TGTGCCAGCAGCTTCGATACAGGGAGACGGGAAGATGGCTACACCTTC.

V gene TRBV28 combines with J gene TRBJ1-2; unclear D gene. The germline V and J ends were trimmed by 2 bases and 6 bases, with 13 bases remaining between them. This CDR3 is 14 amino acids long. Germline CDR1 MDHEN, CDR2 SYDVKM. CDR3 DNA sequence: TGTGCCAGCAGTTTACTAGGGCGCGACGATGGCTACACCTTC. It codes for CASSLLGRDDGYTF.

The gene calls are TRBV20-1 and TRBJ2-5; 8 positions match TRBD2. CDR1 is DFQATT, CDR2 SNEGSKA, per germline (reference sequence). This CDR3 is built from 14 residues. V trimming: 4 bases; J trimming: 5 bases; junction bases outside the gene matches: 9. CDR3 protein: CSATAGGQGETQYF. The CDR3 region has the DNA TGCAGTGCTACCGCGGGGGGCCAGGGGGAGACCCAGTACTTC.

This clonotype has at least ten counts. The chain links TRBV7-2 to TRBJ2-2; D is undetermined. Per germline, CDR1 SGHTA and CDR2 FQGNSA. Trimming took off 5 bases at V and 3 bases at J, with 4 bases between the two ends. This CDR3 is 12 amino acids long. CDR3 sequence reads: CASSPHTGELFF. The CDR3, as DNA: TGTGCCAGCAGCCCCCACACCGGGGAGCTGTTTTTT.

This clonotype was found many times. The V call is TRBV7-2, the J call TRBJ2-7; TRBD2 matches at 10 bases. V shed 5 bases, J shed 0 bases, and the junction held 4 bases outside the gene matches. The CDR3 is 15 residues long. CDR1 is SGHTA and CDR2 is FQGNSA in the germline V gene. CDR3 region: CASSPTSGISYEQYF. The CDR3 nucleotides are TGTGCCAGCAGCCCAACTAGCGGGATCTCCTACGAGCAGTACTTC.

This chain joins TRBV20-1 and TRBJ1-1; D may be TRBD1 (5 bases). The V and J ends lost 2 bases and 6 bases respectively, with 19 bases between them. Germline-derived CDR1 and CDR2 are DFQATT and SNEGSKA (reference sequence). The CDR3 is 15 amino acids. The DNA for the CDR3 is TGCAGTGCTAGACAACCCGACGGGGGATTCGCTGAAGCTTTCTTT. It specifies CSARQPDGGFAEAFF.

This clonotype came up many times. The chain is built from TRBV7-2 and TRBJ1-2; TRBD1 might be the D (6 bases). V lost 1 base to trimming and J lost 8 bases, with 11 bases between them. CDR3 length equals 13 residues. Per the germline V gene, CDR1 is SGHTA and CDR2 is FQGNSA. CDR3 sequence reads: CASSLDREGGYTF. The CDR3 DNA reads TGTGCCAGCAGCTTAGACAGGGAAGGAGGCTACACCTTC.

This clonotype was seen more than once but under ten times. This chain joins TRBV7-9 and TRBJ1-1; no definite D call. The CDR3 extends over 17 amino acids. Per the germline V gene, CDR1 is SEHNR and CDR2 is FQNEAQ (reference sequence). The ends were cut back, 1 base at V and 6 bases at J, with 21 bases in the middle. The CDR3 nucleotides read TGTGCCAGCAGCTTAGAGACTCAAAGGGCCCGGTTGGCTGAAGCTTTCTTT. This sequence encodes CASSLETQRARLAEAFF.

This clonotype occurred many times. The gene calls are TRBV7-2 and TRBJ2-3, with TRBD2 identical over 9 bases. The CDR3 loop spans 18 amino acids. The germline gives CDR1 SGHTA, CDR2 FQGNSA. J gave up 4 bases and V 0 bases, and 11 bases lay outside the gene matches. This CDR3 is CASSLAALGGGASDTQYF. CDR3 sequence (DNA): TGTGCCAGCAGCTTAGCAGCCCTGGGCGGGGGGGCTTCAGATACGCAGTATTTT.

This clonotype was seen a handful of times. The chain is built from TRBV19 and TRBJ2-3; TRBD1 or TRBD2 may be the D gene (5 bases each). Per germline, CDR1 LNHDA and CDR2 SQIVND (reference sequence). Trimming took off 5 bases at V and 5 bases at J, with 17 bases between the two ends. The CDR3 totals 15 residues. CDR3: CASSPGRPWVDTQYF. The CDR3 DNA sequence: TGTGCCAGTAGTCCGGGACGCCCTTGGGTAGATACGCAGTATTTT.

There are many counts of this clonotype. The chain employs TRBV7-2 and TRBJ2-3; D is possibly TRBD1 (5 bases). The germline V and J ends were trimmed by 5 bases and 3 bases, with 15 bases remaining between them. The CDR3 runs 15 residues. The germline CDR1 and CDR2 sequences are SGHTA and FQGNSA. The CDR3 DNA reads as TGTGCCAGCAGCGGGTGGACAAGTTTAACAGATACGCAGTATTTT. Translated, it gives CASSGWTSLTDTQYF.

This clonotype appeared a few times. This chain uses TRBV7-9 with TRBJ2-5, with TRBD2 as a possible D gene (6 bases). CDR1 SEHNR and CDR2 FQNEAQ come from the germline V gene (reference sequence). V lost 5 bases to trimming and J lost 4 bases, with 14 bases between them. The length of the CDR3 is 14 residues. CDR3 sequence reads: CASSPQSGGETQYF. CDR3 coding DNA: TGTGCCAGCAGCCCCCAGTCCGGGGGAGAGACCCAGTACTTC.

This clonotype was picked up a small number of times. The chain employs TRBV7-8 and TRBJ2-3, with 9 bases lining up with TRBD2. V dropped 5 bases and J dropped 10; count of bases not matched to a gene: 4. Germline loops: CDR1 SGHVS, CDR2 FQNEAQ. This CDR3 has 12 amino acids. CDR3 nucleotide sequence: TGTGCCAGCAGCCTGACTAGCGGCGCGCAGTATTTT. Translated, it gives CASSLTSGAQYF.

In its sample, this clonotype was seen many times. V gene TRBV12-3 or TRBV12-4 combines with J gene TRBJ2-4, with 9 positions matching TRBD1. V lost 3 bases to trimming and J lost 9 bases; unmatched junction nucleotides: 6. The CDR3 is made up of 14 amino acids. The CDR3 is CASSFEGQGAIQYF. CDR3 sequence (DNA): TGTGCCAGCAGTTTTGAGGGACAGGGCGCCATTCAGTACTTC.